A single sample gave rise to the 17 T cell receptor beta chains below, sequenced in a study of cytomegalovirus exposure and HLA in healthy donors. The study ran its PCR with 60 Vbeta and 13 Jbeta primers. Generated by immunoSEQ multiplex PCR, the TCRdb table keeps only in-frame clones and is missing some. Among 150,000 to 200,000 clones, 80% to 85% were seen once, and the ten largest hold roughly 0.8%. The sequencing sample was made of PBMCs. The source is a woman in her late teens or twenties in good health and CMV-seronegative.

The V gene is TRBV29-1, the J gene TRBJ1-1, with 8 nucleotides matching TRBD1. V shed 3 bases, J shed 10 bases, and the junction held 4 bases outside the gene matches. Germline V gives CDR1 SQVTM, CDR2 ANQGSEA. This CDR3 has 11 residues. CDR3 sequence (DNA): TGCAGCGTTGAGCAGGGGGCGAGAGCTTTCTTT. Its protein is CSVEQGARAFF.

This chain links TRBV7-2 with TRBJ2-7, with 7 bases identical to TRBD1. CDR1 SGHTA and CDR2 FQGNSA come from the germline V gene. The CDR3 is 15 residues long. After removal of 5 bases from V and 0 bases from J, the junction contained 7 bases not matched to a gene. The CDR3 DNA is TGTGCCAGCAGCCCCCAGGGACAGCTCTCCTACGAGCAGTACTTC. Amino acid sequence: CASSPQGQLSYEQYF.

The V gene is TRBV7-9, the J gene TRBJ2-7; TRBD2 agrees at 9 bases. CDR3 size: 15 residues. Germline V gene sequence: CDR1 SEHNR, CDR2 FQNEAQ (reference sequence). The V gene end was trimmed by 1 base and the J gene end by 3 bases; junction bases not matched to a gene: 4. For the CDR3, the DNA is TGTGCCAGCAGCTTAGTAGCGGGAGAAGTCTACGAGCAGTACTTC. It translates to CASSLVAGEVYEQYF. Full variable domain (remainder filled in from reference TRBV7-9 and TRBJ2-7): DTGVSQNPRHKITKRGQNVTFRCDPISEHNRLYWYRQTLGQGPEFLTYFQNEAQLEKSRLLSDRFSAERPKGSFSTLEIQRTEQGDSAMYLCASSLVAGEVYEQYFGPGTRLTVT.

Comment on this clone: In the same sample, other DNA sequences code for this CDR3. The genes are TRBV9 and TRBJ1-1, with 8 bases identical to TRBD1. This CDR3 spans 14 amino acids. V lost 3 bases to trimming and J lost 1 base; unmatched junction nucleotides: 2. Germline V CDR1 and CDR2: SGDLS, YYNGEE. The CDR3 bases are TGTGCCAGCAGCGACGACAGGGGGAACACTGAAGCTTTCTTT. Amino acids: CASSDDRGNTEAFF.

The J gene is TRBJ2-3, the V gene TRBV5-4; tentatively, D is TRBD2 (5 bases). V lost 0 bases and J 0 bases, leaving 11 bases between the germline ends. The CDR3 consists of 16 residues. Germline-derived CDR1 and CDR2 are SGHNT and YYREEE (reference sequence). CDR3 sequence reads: CASSLGLAQSTDTQYF. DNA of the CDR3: TGTGCCAGCAGCTTGGGGTTAGCGCAAAGCACAGATACGCAGTATTTT.

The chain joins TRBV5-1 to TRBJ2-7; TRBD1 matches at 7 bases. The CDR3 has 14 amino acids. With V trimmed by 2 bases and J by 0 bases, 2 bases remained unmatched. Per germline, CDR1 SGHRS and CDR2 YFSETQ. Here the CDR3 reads CASSFTGVSYEQYF. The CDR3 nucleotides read TGCGCCAGCAGCTTTACAGGGGTCTCCTACGAGCAGTACTTC.

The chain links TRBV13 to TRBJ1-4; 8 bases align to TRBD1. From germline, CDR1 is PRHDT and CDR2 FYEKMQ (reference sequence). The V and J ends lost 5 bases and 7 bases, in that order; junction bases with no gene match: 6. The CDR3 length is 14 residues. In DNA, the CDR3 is TGTGCCAGCAGCCGGACAGGGAAGGTTGAAAAACTGTTTTTT. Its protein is CASSRTGKVEKLFF.

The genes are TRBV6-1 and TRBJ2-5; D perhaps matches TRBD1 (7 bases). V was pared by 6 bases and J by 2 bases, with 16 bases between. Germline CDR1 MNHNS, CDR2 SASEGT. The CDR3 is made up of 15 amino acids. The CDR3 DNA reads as TGTGCCAGCAGGGGCGCGGGACAGAATCAAGAGACCCAGTACTTC. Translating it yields CASRGAGQNQETQYF.

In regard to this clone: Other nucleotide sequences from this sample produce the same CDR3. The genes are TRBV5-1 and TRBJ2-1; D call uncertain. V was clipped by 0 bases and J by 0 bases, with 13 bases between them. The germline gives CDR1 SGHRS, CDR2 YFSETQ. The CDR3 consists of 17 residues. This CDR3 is CASSLVVALSSYNEQFF. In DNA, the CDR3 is TGCGCCAGCAGCTTGGTTGTAGCCCTGAGCTCCTACAATGAGCAGTTCTTC.

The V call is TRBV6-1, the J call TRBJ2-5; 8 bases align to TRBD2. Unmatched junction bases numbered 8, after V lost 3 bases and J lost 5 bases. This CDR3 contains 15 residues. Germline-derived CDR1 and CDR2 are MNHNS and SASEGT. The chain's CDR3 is CASSEIRGGRETQYF. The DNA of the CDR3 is TGTGCCAGCAGTGAGATTCGGGGGGGCAGGGAGACCCAGTACTTC.

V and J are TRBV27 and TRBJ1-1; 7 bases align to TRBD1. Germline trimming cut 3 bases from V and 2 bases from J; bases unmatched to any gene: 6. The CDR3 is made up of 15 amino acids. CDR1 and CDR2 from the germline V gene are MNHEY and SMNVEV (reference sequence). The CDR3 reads CASSFTGVSNTEAFF. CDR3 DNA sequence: TGTGCCAGCAGTTTCACAGGGGTCTCTAACACTGAAGCTTTCTTT.

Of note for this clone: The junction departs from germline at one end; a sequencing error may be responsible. Here the CDR3 reads CASSVGAFEEYF. CDR3 DNA sequence: TGTGCCAGCAGTGTGGGAGCCTTCGAGGAGTACTTC. This chain joins TRBV28 and TRBJ2-7; TRBD2 is a possible D gene (5 bases). The CDR3 consists of 12 residues. Germline CDR1 and CDR2: MDHEN and SYDVKM.

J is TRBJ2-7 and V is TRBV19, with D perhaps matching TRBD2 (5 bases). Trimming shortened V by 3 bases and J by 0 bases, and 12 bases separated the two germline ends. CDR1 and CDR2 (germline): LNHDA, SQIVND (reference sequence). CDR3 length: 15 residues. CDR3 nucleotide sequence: TGTGCCAGTAGTATTCCTCGGAGGCACTCCTACGAGCAGTACTTC. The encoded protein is CASSIPRRHSYEQYF.

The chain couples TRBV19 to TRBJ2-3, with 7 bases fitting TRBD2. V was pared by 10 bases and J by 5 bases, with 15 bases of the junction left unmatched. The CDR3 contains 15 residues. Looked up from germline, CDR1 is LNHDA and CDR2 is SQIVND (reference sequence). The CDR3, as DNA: TGTGCCACCAAAAGAGGGGAGGGCCGAAGAGATACGCAGTATTTT. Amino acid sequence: CATKRGEGRRDTQYF.

The CDR3 DNA reads as TGTGCCAGCAGCGGGCCGGGACTAGCTTACAATGAGCAGTTCTTC. This sequence encodes CASSGPGLAYNEQFF. This rearrangement joins TRBV9 to TRBJ2-1; 9 bases match TRBD2. Trimming at V came to 3 bases and at J to 4 bases, leaving 5 bases not matched to a gene. This CDR3 region has 15 residues. Germline assignment: CDR1 SGDLS and CDR2 YYNGEE.

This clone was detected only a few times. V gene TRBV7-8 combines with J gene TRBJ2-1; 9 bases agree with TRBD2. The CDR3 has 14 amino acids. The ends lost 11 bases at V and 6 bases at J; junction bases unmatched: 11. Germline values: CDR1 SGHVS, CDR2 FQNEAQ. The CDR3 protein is CAGQIAGVGNEQFF. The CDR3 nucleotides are TGTGCCGGCCAGATAGCGGGAGTGGGCAATGAGCAGTTCTTC.

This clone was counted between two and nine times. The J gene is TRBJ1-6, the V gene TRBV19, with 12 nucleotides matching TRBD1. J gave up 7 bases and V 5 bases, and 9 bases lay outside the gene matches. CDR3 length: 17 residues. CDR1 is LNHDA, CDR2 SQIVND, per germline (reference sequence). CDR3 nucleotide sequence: TGTGCCAGTAGTGGAGGGACAGGGGGCTTGAGGAATTCACCCCTCCACTTT. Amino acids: CASSGGTGGLRNSPLHF.